The subject of this entry is one T cell receptor (beta chain). Its cognate antigen is unknown. Losses at the gene ends were 3 bases for V and 7 bases for J; bases not matched to a gene: 15. Germline V CDR1 and CDR2: KGHDR, SFDVKD. This CDR3 has 17 residues. Second doses at about 4 or about 12 weeks were pooled. The data stem from a study of T cell responses to AZD1222 COVID-19 vaccine. Only in-frame clones appear in the TCRdb table, and some are missing; sequencing was by immunoSEQ multiplex PCR. The sample contains 150,000 to 200,000 clones, approximately 90% of which appear only once. General study results and limits: Donors were mostly white British, more females; clonal diversity possibly underestimated. Two AZD1222 doses significantly raised spike-specific TCR breadth and depth over controls.

The chain uses TRBV24-1 and TRBJ2-7; TRBD1 matches 9 bases. The source is an adult who received the AZD1222 COVID-19 vaccine. Here the sequenced sample was peripheral blood, taken 28 days after the second AZD1222 dose. The CDR3 DNA reads as TGTGCCACCAGTGATCCTAACCGGGACAGGGTTGCTAGTGAGCAGTACTTC. It encodes CATSDPNRDRVASEQYF.